What follows are 8 T cell receptor beta chains derived from one specimen sequenced in a study of T-cell memory formation after mild COVID-19. TCRdb redid the calling of the 5' RACE reads with MiXCR, one entry per CDR3 protein. The table shows fewer than 650,000 distinct CDR3 sequences, with about a fifth occurring only once. Source material: PBMCs or a T cell subset sorted from them (not recorded which). These receptors were collected from an adult woman who had mild COVID-19 (a few samples of this study predate the infection). Cell type and time point are not known.

The chain combines TRBV4-2 with TRBJ2-3; the D gene is possibly TRBD2 (6 bases). CDR1 is LGHNA, CDR2 YNFKEQ, per germline. This CDR3 comprises 17 residues. Trimming shortened V by 1 base and J by 6 bases, and 20 bases separated the two germline ends. The chain's CDR3 is CASSQVLGLINRDTQYF. In DNA, the CDR3 is TGTGCCAGCAGCCAAGTCCTGGGACTTATTAACCGCGATACGCAGTATTTT.

The rearrangement joins TRBV7-2 to TRBJ1-5; D is undetermined. V lost 1 base and J lost 4, with 8 bases in between. In germline, CDR1 is SGHTA, CDR2 FQGNSA. The CDR3 has 14 residues. CDR3 bases: TGTGCCAGCAGCTTAGTCCGTCAGAATCAGCCCCAGCATTTT. The encoded protein is CASSLVRQNQPQHF.

This clonotype was counted between two and nine times. J is TRBJ2-4 and V is TRBV20-1, with 8 bases that match TRBD2. The V and J ends lost 6 bases and 4 bases, in that order; junction bases with no gene match: 14. This CDR3 contains 16 residues. Germline V gene sequence: CDR1 DFQATT, CDR2 SNEGSKA (reference sequence). The CDR3 spells CSAVRTGGVSKNIQYF. CDR3 bases: TGCAGTGCCGTAAGGACGGGGGGGGTTTCTAAAAACATTCAGTACTTC.

This clonotype was seen more than once but under ten times. CDR3: CATSESGLAGANEQFF. CDR3 coding DNA: TGTGCCACCAGTGAGTCGGGACTAGCGGGAGCCAATGAGCAGTTCTTC. J is TRBJ2-1 and V is TRBV24-1; 14 bases match TRBD2. The CDR3 contains 16 residues. J lost 6 bases, V lost 4 bases, and 4 bases had no gene match. Germline V lookup: CDR1 KGHDR, CDR2 SFDVKD.

The V gene is TRBV5-6, the J gene TRBJ2-1, with D possibly called TRBD1 or TRBD2 (6 bases each). The V end lost 5 bases, the J end lost 8 bases, and 26 bases lay between the germline ends. CDR1 and CDR2 (germline): SGHDT, YYEEEE. This CDR3 spans 17 amino acids. This CDR3 reads CASSPPVWGAEGDEQFF. CDR3 sequence (DNA): TGTGCCAGCAGTCCTCCCGTGTGGGGGGCTGAAGGGGATGAGCAGTTCTTC.

The CDR3 DNA follows: TGCGCCAGCAGCCAAGATGAAGGCAGCACAGATACGCAGTATTTT. Translating it yields CASSQDEGSTDTQYF. The V gene is TRBV4-3, the J gene TRBJ2-3; D gene uncertain. The germline V gene has CDR1 LGHNA and CDR2 YSLEER. The CDR3 contains 15 residues. V was trimmed by 0 bases and J by 0 bases, leaving 7 bases between them.

This chain joins TRBV20-1 and TRBJ1-1; D gene uncertain. In germline, CDR1 is DFQATT, CDR2 SNEGSKA (reference sequence). The CDR3 has 12 amino acids. V lost 6 bases to trimming and J lost 1 base, with 9 bases between them. The CDR3 sequence: CSAAESNTEAFF. The DNA for the CDR3 is TGCAGTGCCGCTGAGTCGAACACTGAAGCTTTCTTT.

This clonotype was counted a few times. The gene calls are TRBV7-9 and TRBJ2-6; D unresolved. CDR1 SEHNR and CDR2 FQNEAQ come from the germline V gene (reference sequence). V gave up 5 bases and J gave up 0 bases, with 14 bases separating them. This CDR3 has 17 amino acids. The CDR3: CASSPLSPSSGANVLTF. The CDR3 bases are TGTGCCAGCAGCCCGTTAAGCCCATCCTCTGGGGCCAACGTCCTGACTTTC. The full variable domain, its missing parts supplied by reference TRBV7-9 and TRBJ2-6, is DTGVSQNPRHKITKRGQNVTFRCDPISEHNRLYWYRQTLGQGPEFLTYFQNEAQLEKSRLLSDRFSAERPKGSFSTLEIQRTEQGDSAMYLCASSPLSPSSGANVLTFGAGSRLTVL.